This T cell receptor beta chain was found in a study of siplizumab effects on memory and regulatory T cells. Study-level points and caveats: Alloreactive sequences traceable to unstimulated CD4+ memory cells declined significantly under siplizumab. Unstimulated subsets accounted for the mapping of only a minor share of the clones that were alloreactive. Naive T cells, seemingly more diverse than memory cells, seemed major alloresponse contributors.

Libraries were prepared by immunoSEQ multiplex PCR; TCRdb keeps only in-frame clonotypes and omits some of them. The sample carries more than 85,000 clones, 92% recorded once. The CDR3 sequence is 13 residues long. Germline V gene sequence: CDR1 SGHDT, CDR2 YYEEEE. With V trimmed by 2 bases and J by 2 bases, 1 base remained unmatched. A remark on this clone: What it recognizes is unknown.

Sequencing was done on a sample of CD4+ T cells sorted from blood. The receptor was derived from a human donor in good health. This chain connects TRBV5-6 to TRBJ2-7; 7 bases align to TRBD2. Here the CDR3 reads CASSFAGAYEQYF. The CDR3, as DNA: TGTGCCAGCAGCTTCGCGGGGGCCTACGAGCAGTACTTC.